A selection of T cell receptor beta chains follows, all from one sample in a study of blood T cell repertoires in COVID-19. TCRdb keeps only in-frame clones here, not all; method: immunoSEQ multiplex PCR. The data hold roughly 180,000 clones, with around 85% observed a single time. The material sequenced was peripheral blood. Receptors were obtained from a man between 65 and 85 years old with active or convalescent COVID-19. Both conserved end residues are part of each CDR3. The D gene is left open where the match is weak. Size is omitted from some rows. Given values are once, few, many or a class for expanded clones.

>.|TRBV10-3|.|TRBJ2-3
CASNRLGDTQYF
TGTGCCAGCAACAGGCTAGGGGATACGCAGTATTTT
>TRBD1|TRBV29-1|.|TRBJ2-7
CSVVGTGNFYEQYF
TGCAGCGTTGTGGGGACAGGGAATTTCTACGAGCAGTACTTC
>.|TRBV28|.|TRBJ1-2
CASSRDGLEGYTF
TGTGCCAGCAGCCGAGATGGGTTGGAGGGCTACACCTTC
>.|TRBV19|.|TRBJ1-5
CASIWREVSQPQHF
TGTGCCAGTATTTGGAGGGAGGTGAGTCAGCCCCAGCATTTT
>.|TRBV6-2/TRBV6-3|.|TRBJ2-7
CASSSISPGEQYF
TGTGCCAGCAGTTCAATATCACCCGGCGAGCAGTACTTC
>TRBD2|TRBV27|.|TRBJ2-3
CASRVLSGRGTDTQYF
TGTGCCAGCAGAGTTCTCAGCGGGAGGGGCACAGATACGCAGTATTTT
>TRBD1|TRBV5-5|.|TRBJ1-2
CASSLGQGASYGYTF
TGTGCCAGCAGCCTCGGACAGGGGGCCTCTTATGGCTACACCTTC
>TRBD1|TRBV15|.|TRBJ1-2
CATSRDPRGDGYTF
TGTGCCACCAGCAGAGATCCCAGGGGGGATGGCTACACCTTC
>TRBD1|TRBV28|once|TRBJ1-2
CASSSSGTGGRYYGYTF
TGTGCCAGCAGTTCCTCAGGGACAGGGGGCAGGTACTATGGCTACACCTTC
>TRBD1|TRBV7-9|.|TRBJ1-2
CASSTGQGKNGYTF
TGTGCCAGCAGTACCGGACAGGGAAAAAATGGCTACACCTTC
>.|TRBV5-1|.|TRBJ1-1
CASSSDMRTEAFF
TGCGCCAGCAGCTCTGATATGCGGACTGAAGCTTTCTTT
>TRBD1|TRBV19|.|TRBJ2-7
CASSPMDRVNEQYF
TGTGCCAGTAGTCCCATGGACAGGGTCAACGAGCAGTACTTC
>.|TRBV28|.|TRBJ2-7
CASSAAYEQYF
TGTGCCAGCAGTGCGGCATACGAGCAGTACTTC
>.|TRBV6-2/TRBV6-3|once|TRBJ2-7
CASSSRQVPPYEQYF
TGTGCCAGCAGTAGTCGACAGGTTCCTCCCTACGAGCAGTACTTC
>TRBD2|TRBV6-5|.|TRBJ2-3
CASSGGVADTQYF
TGTGCCAGCTCCGGGGGGGTGGCAGATACGCAGTATTTT
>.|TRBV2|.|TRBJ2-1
CASSEVAGRLTYNEQFF
TGTGCCAGCAGTGAGGTTGCGGGAAGACTCACCTACAATGAGCAGTTCTTC
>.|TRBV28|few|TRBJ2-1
CASSSQRVPYNEQFF
TGTGCCAGCAGTTCTCAGCGGGTTCCCTACAATGAGCAGTTCTTC
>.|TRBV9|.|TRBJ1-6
CASSEGGNSPLHF
TGTGCCAGCAGCGAGGGGGGGAATTCACCCCTCCACTTT
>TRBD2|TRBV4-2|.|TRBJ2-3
CASSQDPSGPRTDTQYF
TGTGCCAGCAGCCAAGATCCTAGCGGGCCGCGCACAGATACGCAGTATTTT
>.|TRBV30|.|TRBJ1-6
CACGDSQKPLHF
TGTGCCTGTGGAGACAGTCAAAAGCCCCTCCACTTT
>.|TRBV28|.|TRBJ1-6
CASSRQAINSPLHF
TGTGCCAGCAGTCGACAGGCCATTAATTCACCCCTCCACTTT
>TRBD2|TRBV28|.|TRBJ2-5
CASNQRTSGGETQYF
TGTGCCAGCAATCAGAGGACTAGCGGGGGAGAGACCCAGTACTTC
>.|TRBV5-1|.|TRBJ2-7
CASSSSKGYEQYF
TGCGCCAGCAGCTCTTCAAAGGGGTACGAGCAGTACTTC
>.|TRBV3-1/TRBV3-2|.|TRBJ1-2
CASSQTANYGYTF
TGTGCCAGCAGCCAAACGGCTAACTATGGCTACACCTTC
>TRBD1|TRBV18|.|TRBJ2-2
CASSRETGPTGELFF
TGTGCCAGCTCAAGAGAGACAGGGCCCACCGGGGAGCTGTTTTTT
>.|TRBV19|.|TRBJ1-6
CASSIVSRPYNSPLHF
TGTGCCAGTAGTATAGTGAGCAGGCCCTATAATTCACCCCTCCACTTT
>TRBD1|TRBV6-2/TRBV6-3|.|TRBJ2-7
CASSLRRTGDSEQYF
TGTGCCAGCAGTTTACGTCGGACAGGGGATAGCGAGCAGTACTTC
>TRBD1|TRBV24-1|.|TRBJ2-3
CATSGAGQAVTDTQYF
TGTGCCACCAGTGGGGCGGGACAGGCGGTCACAGATACGCAGTATTTT
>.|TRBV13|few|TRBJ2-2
CASSLKQGNTGELFF
TGTGCCAGCAGCTTAAAACAGGGGAACACCGGGGAGCTGTTTTTT
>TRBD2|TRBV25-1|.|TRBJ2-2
CASSEREITGELFF
TGTGCCAGCAGTGAGCGGGAGATTACCGGGGAGCTGTTTTTT
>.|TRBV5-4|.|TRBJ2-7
CASSLDRSHEQYF
TGTGCCAGCAGCTTGGACAGGTCCCACGAGCAGTACTTC
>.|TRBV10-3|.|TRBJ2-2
CAISESAQGDGGELFF
TGTGCCATCAGTGAGTCGGCACAGGGTGATGGCGGGGAGCTGTTTTTT
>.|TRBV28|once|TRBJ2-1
CASSLTAGEQFF
TGTGCCAGCAGTTTAACAGCAGGCGAGCAGTTCTTC
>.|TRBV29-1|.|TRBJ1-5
CSVTQGSNQPQHF
TGCAGCGTAACACAGGGAAGCAATCAGCCCCAGCATTTT
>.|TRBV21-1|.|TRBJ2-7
CASSKAPDRYEQYF
TGTGCCAGCAGCAAAGCGCCAGATCGTTACGAGCAGTACTTC
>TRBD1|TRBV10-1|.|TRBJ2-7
CASTSGTGGNEQYF
TGCGCCAGCACCTCCGGGACAGGGGGGAACGAGCAGTACTTC
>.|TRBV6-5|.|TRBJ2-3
CASRQGTSTDTQYF
TGTGCCAGCAGACAGGGGACTAGCACAGATACGCAGTATTTT
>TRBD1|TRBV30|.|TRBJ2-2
CAWNRGTGELFF
TGTGCCTGGAACAGGGGAACCGGGGAGCTGTTTTTT
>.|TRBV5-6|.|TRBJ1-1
CASSLAGKTEAFF
TGTGCCAGCAGTCTCGCGGGGAAAACTGAAGCTTTCTTT
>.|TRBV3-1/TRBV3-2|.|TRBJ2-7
CASSPGIPAEQYF
TGTGCCAGCAGCCCGGGAATCCCCGCCGAGCAGTACTTC
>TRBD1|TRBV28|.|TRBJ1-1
CASSLGTGWTEAFF
TGTGCCAGCAGCCTGGGGACAGGTTGGACTGAAGCTTTCTTT
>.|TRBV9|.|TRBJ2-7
CASSVGPRVPYEQYF
TGTGCCAGCAGCGTAGGGCCCCGGGTCCCCTACGAGCAGTACTTC
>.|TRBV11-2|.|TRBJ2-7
CASSLERQPGEVSWQYF
TGTGCCAGCAGCTTAGAGCGACAACCAGGCGAAGTAAGTTGGCAGTACTTC
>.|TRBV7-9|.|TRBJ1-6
CASSPRGDNLSPLHF
TGTGCCAGCAGCCCCCGGGGGGACAACCTCTCACCCCTCCACTTT
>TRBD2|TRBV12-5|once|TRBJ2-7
CASGLEVAGWVYEQYF
TGTGCTAGTGGTTTGGAAGTAGCGGGATGGGTCTACGAGCAGTACTTC
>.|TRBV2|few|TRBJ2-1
CASTHDRYNEQFF
TGTGCCAGCACCCACGACAGGTACAATGAGCAGTTCTTC
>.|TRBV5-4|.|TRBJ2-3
CASRPARSTSTDTQYF
TGTGCCAGCAGGCCCGCACGGAGCACTAGCACAGATACGCAGTATTTT
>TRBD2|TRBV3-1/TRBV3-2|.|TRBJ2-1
CASSPTSGSTYNEQFF
TGTGCCAGCAGCCCTACTAGCGGGAGTACCTACAATGAGCAGTTCTTC
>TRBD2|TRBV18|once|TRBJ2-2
CASSPPIGLAGPTGELFF
TGTGCCAGCTCACCACCGATCGGTCTAGCGGGACCTACCGGGGAGCTGTTTTTT
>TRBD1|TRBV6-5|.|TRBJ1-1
CASRGTANLGTEAFF
TGTGCCAGCAGAGGGACAGCCAATCTAGGCACTGAAGCTTTCTTT
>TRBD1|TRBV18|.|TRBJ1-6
CASSPEKTGYNSPLHF
TGTGCCAGCTCACCGGAAAAGACAGGGTATAATTCACCCCTCCACTTT
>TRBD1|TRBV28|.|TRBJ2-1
CASSNRQGSAEQFF
TGTGCCAGCAGTAATCGACAGGGTTCGGCTGAGCAGTTCTTC
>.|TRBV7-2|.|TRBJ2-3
CASSYRNTDTQYF
TGTGCCAGCAGCTACAGGAACACAGATACGCAGTATTTT
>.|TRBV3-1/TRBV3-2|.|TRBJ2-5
CASSQFLSAGETQYF
TGTGCCAGCAGCCAATTTTTGTCGGCCGGGGAGACCCAGTACTTC
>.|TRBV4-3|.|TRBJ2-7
CASSQERGGIYEQYF
TGCGCCAGCAGCCAAGAAAGGGGGGGAATCTACGAGCAGTACTTC
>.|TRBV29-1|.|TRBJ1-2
CSVEGRDYGYTF
TGCAGCGTTGAGGGCAGGGACTATGGCTACACCTTC
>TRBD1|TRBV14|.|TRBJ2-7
CASSQGRTGSYEQYF
TGTGCCAGCAGCCAAGGGAGGACAGGCTCCTACGAGCAGTACTTC
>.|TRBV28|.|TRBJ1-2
CASSLPVQGSYGYTF
TGTGCCAGCAGTCTCCCCGTACAGGGAAGCTATGGCTACACCTTC
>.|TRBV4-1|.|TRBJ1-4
CASSQVSGMGSEKLFF
TGCGCCAGCAGCCAAGTCTCGGGGATGGGGTCGGAAAAACTGTTTTTT
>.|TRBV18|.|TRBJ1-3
CASSPRGRSFENTIYF
TGTGCCAGCTCACCGCGCGGAAGGTCATTTGAAAACACCATATATTTT